Listed here are 32 T cell receptor beta chains from one sample, sequenced in a study of blood T cell repertoires in COVID-19. Clones were read by immunoSEQ multiplex PCR, and TCRdb kept only the in-frame ones, dropping some. Here the sample spans about 220,000 clones, around 89% being singletons. Sequences were obtained from PBMCs or T cells enriched from blood (not recorded which). The receptors were sampled from a young man who had been exposed to COVID-19.

The chain couples TRBV7-2 to TRBJ2-2; a possible D gene is TRBD2 (6 bases). Trimming left V 2 bases short and J 7 bases short, with 14 bases between. There are 15 residues in the CDR3. Germline V gives CDR1 SGHTA, CDR2 FQGNSA. CDR3: CASSLNAGQNGELFF. The CDR3 DNA reads as TGTGCCAGCAGCTTAAATGCGGGGCAGAACGGGGAGCTGTTTTTT.

The genes are TRBV28 and TRBJ1-2, with D possibly TRBD1 on 5 matching bases. V shed 6 bases and J shed 5 bases, with 10 bases lying between them. The CDR3 loop spans 12 amino acids. Germline V gene sequence: CDR1 MDHEN, CDR2 SYDVKM. The DNA of the CDR3 is TGTGCCAGCAGGGGGCATGTGTATGGCTACACCTTC. Residues: CASRGHVYGYTF.

The chain uses TRBV27 and TRBJ2-3; D is unresolved. V was trimmed by 3 bases and J by 0 bases, leaving 7 bases between them. CDR1 and CDR2 (germline): MNHEY, SMNVEV (reference sequence). The CDR3 extends over 14 amino acids. The CDR3 region is CASSFSLSTDTQYF. In nucleotides, the CDR3 is TGTGCCAGCAGTTTTAGCCTTAGCACAGATACGCAGTATTTT.

This clone showed up just once. Other DNA sequences of this sample code for an identical CDR3. The V call is TRBV19, the J call TRBJ2-7, with 9 nucleotides matching TRBD1. Looked up from germline, CDR1 is LNHDA and CDR2 is SQIVND (reference sequence). The junction had 4 bases not matched to a gene; V was cut back by 6 bases and J by 1 base. The CDR3 consists of 14 residues. The CDR3 sequence is CASSVQGASYEQYF. The CDR3 bases are TGTGCCAGTAGCGTACAGGGGGCGTCCTACGAGCAGTACTTC.

The J gene is TRBJ2-2, the V gene TRBV7-9; TRBD2 matches at 8 bases. J lost 0 bases, V lost 6 bases, and 9 bases had no gene match. Germline CDR1 is SEHNR and CDR2 is FQNEAQ (reference sequence). The CDR3 has 17 residues. The CDR3 sequence is CASRLERGLANTGELFF. DNA of the CDR3: TGTGCCAGCAGACTCGAGCGGGGACTAGCGAACACCGGGGAGCTGTTTTTT.

Worth noting for this clone: Other DNA sequences in this specimen translate into the identical CDR3. The chain joins TRBV5-1 to TRBJ1-2, with 8 bases that match TRBD1. Germline V gene data show CDR1 as SGHRS and CDR2 as YFSETQ. Unmatched junction bases numbered 2, after V lost 4 bases and J lost 3 bases. This CDR3 is 13 amino acids long. The CDR3 here is CASSPGQDYGYTF. The DNA of the CDR3 is TGCGCCAGCAGCCCGGGACAGGACTATGGCTACACCTTC.

This chain uses TRBV5-4 with TRBJ2-3, with D possibly matching TRBD2 (7 bases). The CDR3 runs to 15 residues. CDR1 is SGHNT, CDR2 YYREEE, per germline (reference sequence). V was shortened by 7 bases and J by 0 bases, with 15 bases between the two germline ends. For the CDR3, the DNA is TGTGCCAGCGCAGTGGGGGGGCTGAGCACAGATACGCAGTATTTT. It specifies CASAVGGLSTDTQYF.

The rearrangement uses TRBV6-5 and TRBJ1-6, with 8 bases that match TRBD1. CDR1 and CDR2 (germline): MNHEY, SVGAGI. Trimming took 3 bases from V and 7 from J; bases not matched to a gene: 8. The CDR3 loop spans 16 amino acids. The chain's CDR3 is CASSYGTGHLNSPLHF. Written as DNA, the CDR3 is TGTGCCAGCAGTTATGGGACAGGCCACCTCAATTCACCCCTCCACTTT.

The chain carries TRBV18 and TRBJ2-1; 7 nucleotides match TRBD1. Germline values: CDR1 KGHSH, CDR2 LQKENI. V shed 5 bases, J shed 6 bases, and the junction held 7 bases outside the gene matches. The length of the CDR3 is 14 residues. CDR3 sequence reads: CASSFDRDGNEQFF. CDR3 bases: TGTGCCAGCTCATTCGACAGGGATGGCAATGAGCAGTTCTTC.

J is TRBJ1-5 and V is TRBV10-2, with D possibly being TRBD1 (5 bases). The V gene lost 2 bases and the J gene lost 2 bases, with 10 bases spanning the gap. This CDR3 is 15 amino acids long. Per germline, CDR1 WSHSY and CDR2 SAAADI. CDR3 protein: CASSEGGYGNQPQHF. The CDR3, as DNA: TGCGCCAGCAGTGAGGGGGGGTATGGCAATCAGCCCCAGCATTTT.

This sequence joins TRBV19 and TRBJ2-4; tentatively, D is TRBD2 (6 bases). The CDR3 loop spans 12 amino acids. Trimming left V 7 bases short and J 7 bases short, with 11 bases between. Germline V lookup: CDR1 LNHDA, CDR2 SQIVND (reference sequence). The CDR3 nucleotides are TGTGCCAGTACGGAGGGTAGGAACATTCAGTACTTC. As protein: CASTEGRNIQYF.

The chain uses TRBV12-3 or TRBV12-4 and TRBJ2-2; D possibly corresponds to TRBD1 (5 bases). The CDR3 sequence is 13 residues long. V lost 5 bases and J lost 6, with 10 bases in between. Written as DNA, the CDR3 is TGTGCCAGCAGTCCCGCCAGGGCCGGGGAGCTGTTTTTT. Translated, it gives CASSPARAGELFF.

The V gene is TRBV7-9, the J gene TRBJ2-2; maybe TRBD1 (6 bases). The V end lost 8 bases, the J end lost 1 base, and 11 bases lay between the germline ends. Germline-derived CDR1 and CDR2 are SEHNR and FQNEAQ (reference sequence). The CDR3 length is 14 residues. DNA of the CDR3: TGTGCCAGCGAGAAGGACAGGAACACCGGGGAGCTGTTTTTT. Protein product: CASEKDRNTGELFF. Full variable domain (rest looked up from reference TRBV7-9 and TRBJ2-2): DTGVSQNPRHKITKRGQNVTFRCDPISEHNRLYWYRQTLGQGPEFLTYFQNEAQLEKSRLLSDRFSAERPKGSFSTLEIQRTEQGDSAMYLCASEKDRNTGELFFGEGSRLTVL.

CDR3 protein: CASSKGHLSPLHF. The CDR3 bases are TGTGCCAGCAGTAAGGGACATCTTTCACCCCTCCACTTT. The J gene is TRBJ1-6, the V gene TRBV2; the D gene is possibly TRBD1 (6 bases). In germline, CDR1 is SNHLY, CDR2 FYNNEI. V lost 5 bases, J lost 9 bases, and 11 bases lay in between. The CDR3 is 13 residues long.

The rearrangement joins TRBV7-3 to TRBJ1-6, with D uncertain. V lost 1 base and J lost 0, with 7 bases in between. The CDR3 loop spans 16 amino acids. Germline assignment: CDR1 SGHTA and CDR2 FQGTGA. The CDR3 protein is CASSLMGSSYNSPLHF. In nucleotides, the CDR3 is TGTGCCAGCAGCTTAATGGGGAGCTCCTATAATTCACCCCTCCACTTT.

J is TRBJ2-7 and V is TRBV9; D might be TRBD1 (6 bases). The CDR3 extends over 15 amino acids. Germline CDR1 and CDR2: SGDLS and YYNGEE. V was shortened by 2 bases and J by 2 bases, with 14 bases between the two germline ends. In DNA, the CDR3 is TGTGCCAGCAGCGTGGGGGCAGCCCCAACCTACGAGCAGTACTTC. Its protein is CASSVGAAPTYEQYF.

This clone was seen once. This rearrangement joins TRBV4-1 to TRBJ2-7, with TRBD2 identical over 9 bases. The CDR3 is made up of 15 amino acids. CDR1 and CDR2 (germline): MGHRA, YSYEKL. The junction had 4 bases not matched to a gene; V was cut back by 4 bases and J by 0 bases. The CDR3, as DNA: TGCGCCAGCAGCCTCCTAGCGGGGAGCTCCTACGAGCAGTACTTC. Its protein product is CASSLLAGSSYEQYF.

This chain links TRBV3-1 (or the pseudogene TRBV3-2) with TRBJ2-1; 8 bases are shared with TRBD2. The germline V gene has CDR1 LGHDT and CDR2 YNNKEL (reference sequence). The CDR3 consists of 17 residues. The J segment lost 3 bases and the V segment lost 0 bases, leaving 7 bases of the junction unmatched. The CDR3 is CASSQDSRLAYYNEQFF. For the CDR3, the DNA is TGTGCCAGCAGCCAAGATTCGAGACTAGCGTACTACAATGAGCAGTTCTTC.

This clone is a singleton in its sample. J is TRBJ1-2 and V is TRBV6-6, with no clear D. Deletions cut 2 bases from V and 4 bases from J, with 8 bases between. Per germline, CDR1 MNHNY and CDR2 SVGAGI (reference sequence). The CDR3 consists of 13 residues. The CDR3 spells CASSYPRSYGYTF. The CDR3 DNA follows: TGTGCCAGCAGTTACCCCCGGAGCTATGGCTACACCTTC.

The V call is TRBV7-9, the J call TRBJ1-6; 7 nucleotides line up with TRBD1. Germline V gene sequence: CDR1 SEHNR, CDR2 FQNEAQ (reference sequence). With 4 bases clipped from V and 4 bases from J, the junction kept 10 bases outside the gene matches. The CDR3 extends over 17 amino acids. CDR3 bases: TGTGCCAGCAGCTCTAGACAGGGAAAAAATTATAATTCACCCCTCCACTTT. This encodes CASSSRQGKNYNSPLHF.

The rearrangement links TRBV24-1 to TRBJ2-2, with TRBD1 as a possible D gene (5 bases). V shed 2 bases and J shed 5 bases, with 11 bases lying between them. Germline CDR1 is KGHDR and CDR2 is SFDVKD. The CDR3 loop spans 15 amino acids. CDR3 residues: CATSDSRVRTGELFF. The CDR3 region has the DNA TGTGCCACCAGTGATTCCAGGGTTCGAACCGGGGAGCTGTTTTTT.

The V call is TRBV18, the J call TRBJ2-5; a weak D match, TRBD2 (6 bases). V shed 2 bases and J shed 1 base, with 8 bases lying between them. CDR3 length: 14 residues. The germline CDR1 and CDR2 sequences are KGHSH and LQKENI. CDR3 sequence reads: CASSPSGLQETQYF. CDR3 sequence (DNA): TGTGCCAGCTCACCATCGGGACTCCAAGAGACCCAGTACTTC.

V usage is TRBV20-1 and J usage is TRBJ1-1; D is undetermined. Germline V CDR1 and CDR2: DFQATT, SNEGSKA (reference sequence). The CDR3 loop spans 11 amino acids. V dropped 5 bases and J dropped 6 bases, with 10 bases sitting between them. The CDR3 bases are TGCAGTGCTCACCCCGGGGCTGAAGCTTTCTTT. This gives the protein CSAHPGAEAFF.

The rearrangement joins TRBV7-6 to TRBJ1-5, with 9 bases lining up with TRBD1. From germline, CDR1 is SGHVS and CDR2 FNYEAQ. This CDR3 contains 15 residues. The V and J ends lost 6 bases and 2 bases, in that order; junction bases with no gene match: 5. CDR3 amino acids: CASSLQGAGNQPQHF. In DNA, the CDR3 is TGTGCCAGCAGTTTACAGGGGGCTGGCAATCAGCCCCAGCATTTT.

This clone occurred a few times. V and J are TRBV29-1 and TRBJ2-7; 7 bases are shared with TRBD1. Germline CDR1 SQVTM, CDR2 ANQGSEA. This CDR3 is built from 13 residues. The CDR3 DNA reads as TGCAGTGTAACAGGGGAGAACTCCTACGAGCAGTACTTC. Amino acid sequence: CSVTGENSYEQYF.

This chain joins TRBV11-2 and TRBJ2-2; D is possibly TRBD2 (6 bases). The ends were cut back, 5 bases at V and 6 bases at J, with 16 bases in the middle. Germline CDR1 is SGHAT and CDR2 is FQNNGV. This CDR3 has 15 residues. CDR3 in amino acids: CASSKERGVSGELFF. The CDR3 bases are TGTGCCAGCAGCAAGGAGCGCGGGGTCTCCGGGGAGCTGTTTTTT.

The CDR3 loop reads CASSQTSGVYEQYF. The CDR3 region has the DNA TGTGCCAGCAGCCAGACTAGCGGGGTGTACGAGCAGTACTTC. The chain links TRBV4-2 to TRBJ2-7, with 11 bases that match TRBD2. Germline CDR1 and CDR2: LGHNA and YNFKEQ. The length of the CDR3 is 14 residues. After removal of 3 bases from V and 4 bases from J, the junction contained 2 bases not matched to a gene.

The genes are TRBV19 and TRBJ1-5, with D perhaps matching TRBD1 (5 bases). The CDR3 contains 12 residues. V was pared by 9 bases and J by 6 bases, with 12 bases between. Looked up from germline, CDR1 is LNHDA and CDR2 is SQIVND (reference sequence). The CDR3 DNA reads as TGTGCCAGCATGCAGGGCGGTCAGCCCCAGCATTTT. Its translation: CASMQGGQPQHF.

The rearrangement uses TRBV5-3 and TRBJ1-5; 7 nucleotides line up with TRBD1. TRBV5-3 is marked as an open reading frame, function uncertain. The CDR3 spans 16 residues. Trimming took 1 base from V and 0 from J; bases not matched to a gene: 4. CDR3 residues: CARSLTGVNSNQPQHF. CDR3 nucleotides: TGTGCCAGAAGCTTGACAGGGGTAAATAGCAATCAGCCCCAGCATTTT.

The chain employs TRBV7-2 and TRBJ1-6; 8 bases line up with TRBD1. The CDR3 runs 14 residues. Germline V gene sequence: CDR1 SGHTA, CDR2 FQGNSA. V shed 6 bases, J shed 14 bases, and the junction held 12 bases outside the gene matches. CDR3 in amino acids: CASRLDRVPFTLHF. In nucleotides, the CDR3 is TGTGCCAGCAGATTGGACAGGGTACCTTTCACCCTCCACTTT.

This clone has a handful of counts. The gene calls are TRBV10-3 and TRBJ2-2; D might be TRBD2 (5 bases). The CDR3 spans 12 residues. Trimming cost V 11 bases and J 5 bases, with 12 bases left between them. The germline V gene has CDR1 ENHRY and CDR2 SYGVKD. The CDR3 nucleotides are TGTGCCTCCTCCTGGGAGACCGGGGAGCTGTTTTTT. It encodes CASSWETGELFF.

This chain uses TRBV6-5 with TRBJ1-1; D is possibly TRBD1 (5 bases). CDR3 length: 15 residues. V was cut by 8 bases and J by 0 bases, with 16 bases left in between. Germline loops: CDR1 MNHEY, CDR2 SVGAGI. The CDR3 DNA reads as TGTGCCAGCGGATCTAGACAGTTTTTGAACACTGAAGCTTTCTTT. Residues: CASGSRQFLNTEAFF.